The 11 T cell receptor beta chains presented below share a single source sample, sequenced in a study of T cell responses to AZD1222 COVID-19 vaccine. Method: immunoSEQ multiplex PCR; TCRdb's copy keeps in-frame clones and lacks some. The sample has 65,000 or so clones; 80% to 85% are singletons. Material: peripheral blood, obtained on day 0 of AZD1222 vaccination. The receptors here all came from an adult in good health.

This sequence joins TRBV10-3 and TRBJ2-1; 7 nucleotides align to TRBD2. CDR3 length: 14 residues. V shed 4 bases, J shed 8 bases, and the junction held 8 bases outside the gene matches. Per germline, CDR1 ENHRY and CDR2 SYGVKD. The CDR3 reads CAISGGRGRDEQFF. CDR3 nucleotide sequence: TGTGCCATCAGTGGGGGGAGAGGGAGGGATGAGCAGTTCTTC.

The rearrangement joins TRBV6-1 to TRBJ2-3, with D possibly TRBD2 on 6 matching bases. Germline CDR1 is MNHNS and CDR2 is SASEGT. Trimming pared 2 bases from V and 8 bases from J, leaving 14 bases between. The CDR3 sequence is 14 residues long. DNA for the CDR3: TGTGCCAGCAGTGAAACGGGGGAACTGACTACGCAGTATTTT. Translated, it gives CASSETGELTTQYF.

The chain employs TRBV29-1 and TRBJ1-2; no definite D call. This CDR3 region has 12 residues. Germline V gives CDR1 SQVTM, CDR2 ANQGSEA. V shed 1 base and J shed 8 bases, with 11 bases lying between them. The chain's CDR3 is CSVEVGWRGYTF. Here the CDR3 DNA reads TGCAGCGTTGAAGTAGGGTGGAGGGGCTACACCTTC.

This rearrangement joins TRBV28 to TRBJ2-1; 7 positions agree with TRBD1. The CDR3 has 14 residues. The trim removed 2 bases at V and 8 bases at J, leaving 6 bases unmatched. Germline V gene data show CDR1 as MDHEN and CDR2 as SYDVKM. The CDR3 spells CASSLRSQGDEQFF. The CDR3 DNA is TGTGCCAGCAGTTTAAGATCTCAGGGGGATGAGCAGTTCTTC.

This clone has only a few counts. This chain connects TRBV30 to TRBJ1-6, with 7 bases fitting TRBD1. CDR3 length: 15 residues. After removal of 4 bases from V and 5 bases from J, the junction contained 8 bases not matched to a gene. CDR1 is GTSNPN, CDR2 SVGIG, per germline (reference sequence). In DNA, the CDR3 is TGTGCCTGGAAGAACCGGGACAGAAATAATTCACCCCTCCACTTT. It translates to CAWKNRDRNNSPLHF.

The genes are TRBV7-3 and TRBJ2-5; no clear D gene. Germline V CDR1 and CDR2: SGHTA, FQGTGA. The CDR3 length is 13 residues. The ends were cut back, 5 bases at V and 2 bases at J, with 9 bases in the middle. The CDR3 DNA reads TGTGCCAGCAGCCCATCCAGGCAAGAGACCCAGTACTTC. It yields the protein CASSPSRQETQYF.

The chain couples TRBV3-1 (or the pseudogene TRBV3-2) to TRBJ1-2; D is uncertain. CDR1 and CDR2 (germline): LGHDT, YNNKEL (reference sequence). The CDR3 loop spans 16 amino acids. V dropped 4 bases and J dropped 0 bases, with 15 bases sitting between them. CDR3 protein: CASSPVRSGSNYGYTF. In DNA form, the CDR3 reads TGTGCCAGCAGCCCTGTAAGGTCAGGATCTAACTATGGCTACACCTTC.

The rearrangement joins TRBV6-5 to TRBJ1-1, with 11 bases that match TRBD1. Per the germline V gene, CDR1 is MNHEY and CDR2 is SVGAGI. V was clipped by 4 bases and J by 0 bases; unmatched bases: 4. CDR3 length: 16 residues. CDR3 sequence: CASSLGQGVVNTEAFF. The CDR3 DNA reads as TGTGCCAGCAGTTTGGGACAGGGGGTAGTGAACACTGAAGCTTTCTTT.

In this sample, this clone turned up a few times. This rearrangement joins TRBV18 to TRBJ2-1, with 10 bases identical to TRBD2. The CDR3 is 14 amino acids. Germline values: CDR1 KGHSH, CDR2 LQKENI. The junction had 7 bases not matched to a gene; V was cut back by 8 bases and J by 6 bases. The chain's CDR3 is CASQGGLATNEQFF. In DNA form, the CDR3 reads TGTGCCAGCCAGGGGGGACTAGCGACCAATGAGCAGTTCTTC. Supplemented by reference TRBV18 and TRBJ2-1, the full variable domain reads NAGVMQNPRHLVRRRGQEARLRCSPMKGHSHVYWYRQLPEEGLKFMVYLQKENIIDESGMPKERFSAEFPKEGPSILRIQQVVRGDSAAYFCASQGGLATNEQFFGPGTRLTVL.

J is TRBJ1-1 and V is TRBV18; D is possibly TRBD1 (5 bases). In germline, CDR1 is KGHSH, CDR2 LQKENI. Trimming took off 6 bases at V and 5 bases at J, with 19 bases between the two ends. The CDR3 consists of 15 residues. The CDR3 loop reads CASSSLGQGGTEAFF. The CDR3 coding sequence is TGTGCCAGCTCTTCGTTAGGTCAGGGAGGAACTGAAGCTTTCTTT.

The genes are TRBV4-1 and TRBJ1-2; D uncertain. CDR3 length equals 14 residues. CDR1 MGHRA and CDR2 YSYEKL come from the germline V gene. The V gene lost 3 bases and the J gene lost 4 bases, with 12 bases spanning the gap. The CDR3, as DNA: TGCGCCAGCAGCCAGACGGAGCAGGTCTATGGCTACACCTTC. Translating it yields CASSQTEQVYGYTF.